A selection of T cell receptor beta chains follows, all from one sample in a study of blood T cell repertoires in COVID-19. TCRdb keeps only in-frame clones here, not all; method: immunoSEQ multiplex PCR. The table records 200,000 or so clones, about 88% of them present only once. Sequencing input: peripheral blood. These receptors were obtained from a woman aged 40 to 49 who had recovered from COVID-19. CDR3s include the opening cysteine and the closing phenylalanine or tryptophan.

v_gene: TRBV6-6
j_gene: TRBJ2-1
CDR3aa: CASSYSQQGRDEQFF

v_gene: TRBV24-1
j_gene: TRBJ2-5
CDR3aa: CATGAEETQYF

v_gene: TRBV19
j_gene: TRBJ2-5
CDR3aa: CASSIGGSSGSWRETQYF

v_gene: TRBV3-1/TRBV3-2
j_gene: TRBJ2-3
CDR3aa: CASSRSGAGSTDTQYF

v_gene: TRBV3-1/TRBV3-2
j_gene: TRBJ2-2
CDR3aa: CASRGPSNTGELFF

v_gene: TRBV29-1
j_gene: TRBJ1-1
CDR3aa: CSVGTGVNTEAFF

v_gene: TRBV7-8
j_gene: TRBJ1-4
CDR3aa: CASSRGLVGEKLFF

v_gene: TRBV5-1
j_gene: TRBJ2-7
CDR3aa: CASSLVDRANEQYF

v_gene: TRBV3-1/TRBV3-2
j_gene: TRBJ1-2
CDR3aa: CASSQAATQGYGYTF

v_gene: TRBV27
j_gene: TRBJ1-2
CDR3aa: CASSLGQGRGYGYTF

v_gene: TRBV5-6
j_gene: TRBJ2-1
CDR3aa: CASSLNGLTGDSNEQFF

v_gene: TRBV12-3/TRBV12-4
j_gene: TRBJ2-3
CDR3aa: CASSRGTADTQYF

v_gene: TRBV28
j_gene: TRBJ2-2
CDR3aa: CASSLLGRFREDTGELFF

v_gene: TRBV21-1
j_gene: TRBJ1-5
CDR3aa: CASSRPGQGLRHQPQHF

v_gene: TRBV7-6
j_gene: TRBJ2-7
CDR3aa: CASSRDPSGTSDEQYF

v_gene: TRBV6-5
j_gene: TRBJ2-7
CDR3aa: CASRRTGQGPYEQYF

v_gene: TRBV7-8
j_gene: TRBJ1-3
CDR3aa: CASSLVSLPGAVTGNTIYF

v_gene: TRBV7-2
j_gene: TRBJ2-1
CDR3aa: CASSLRQGNNEQFF

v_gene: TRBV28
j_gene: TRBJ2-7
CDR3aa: CASTPPGVGTYEQYF

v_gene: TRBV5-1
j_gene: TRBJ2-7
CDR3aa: CASSLGAGRDSEQYF

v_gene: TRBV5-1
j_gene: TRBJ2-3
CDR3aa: CASSLMEGSDTQYF

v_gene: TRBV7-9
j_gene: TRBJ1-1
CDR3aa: CASSSTGRTVAFF

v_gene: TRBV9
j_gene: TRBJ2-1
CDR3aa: CASSVQASGGNEQFF

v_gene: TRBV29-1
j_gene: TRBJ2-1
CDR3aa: CSVRTSGNGEQFF

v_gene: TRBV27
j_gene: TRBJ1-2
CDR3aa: CASRTGATFYGYTF

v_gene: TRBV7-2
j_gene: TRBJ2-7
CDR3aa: CASSTAGQGVYEQYF

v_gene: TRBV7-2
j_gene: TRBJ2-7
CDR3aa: CASSSRTVKPYEQYF

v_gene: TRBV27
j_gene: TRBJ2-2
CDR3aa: CASSYLTGGPPGELFF

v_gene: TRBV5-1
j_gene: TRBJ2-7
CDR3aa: CASSLSQGTPYEQYF

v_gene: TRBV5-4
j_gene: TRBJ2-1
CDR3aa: CASSFLAGSSYNEQFF

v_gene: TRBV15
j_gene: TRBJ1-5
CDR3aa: CATSRRSRGENQPQHF

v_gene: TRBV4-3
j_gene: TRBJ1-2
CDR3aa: CASSQEGIGGYYGYTF

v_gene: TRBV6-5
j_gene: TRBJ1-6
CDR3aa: CASRGQGGNNSPLHF

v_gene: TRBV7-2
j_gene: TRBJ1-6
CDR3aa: CASSLASPAGGLVSPLHF

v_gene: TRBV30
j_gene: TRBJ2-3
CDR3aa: CAWSVRRTSGRADTQYF

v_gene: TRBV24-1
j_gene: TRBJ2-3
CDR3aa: CATSDHFRTGGADTQYF

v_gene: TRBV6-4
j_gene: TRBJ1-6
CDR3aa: CASSDSGREGSPLHF

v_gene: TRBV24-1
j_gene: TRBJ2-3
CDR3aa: CATSDNSGSRNTQYF

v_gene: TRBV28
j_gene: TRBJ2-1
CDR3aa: CASSLLVSGSYNEQFF

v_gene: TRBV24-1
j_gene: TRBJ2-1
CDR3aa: CATSDSGTGENEQFF

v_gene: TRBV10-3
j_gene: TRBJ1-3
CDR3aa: CAISKGDSKNGNTIYF

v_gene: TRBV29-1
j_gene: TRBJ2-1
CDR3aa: CSTNGAGGGDEQFF